This is a list of T cell receptor beta chains from one sample in a study of cytomegalovirus exposure and HLA in healthy donors. TCRdb's copy holds only in-frame clones and misses some; the assay was immunoSEQ multiplex PCR. The table includes around 100,000 clones, less than 10% detected once. The sequenced material came from PBMCs. The source is a man in his fifties in good health and CMV-seronegative. The CDR3 runs from the conserved cysteine through the conserved F or W. Each record gives: D gene, J gene, clone size, V gene, CDR3 protein, CDR3 DNA. The D gene is left open where the match is weak. Clone size is shown for a subset of rows, as once, few, many or a class of expanded clone.

TRBD2	TRBJ2-1	few	TRBV9	CASSVGGSGENEQFF	TGTGCCAGCAGCGTGGGCGGGAGTGGAGAAAATGAGCAGTTCTTC
NA	TRBJ1-1	NA	TRBV9	CASSVGGYAEAFF	TGTGCCAGCAGCGTAGGCGGGTACGCTGAAGCTTTCTTT
TRBD1	TRBJ1-2	few	TRBV5-1	CASSLVTGERGYTF	TGCGCCAGCAGCTTGGTAACAGGGGAGCGGGGCTACACCTTC
NA	TRBJ2-7	NA	TRBV14	CASSLDIYEQYF	TGTGCCAGCAGCCTTGACATTTACGAGCAGTACTTC
TRBD1	TRBJ1-1	few	TRBV18	CASSPQTGPTEAFF	TGTGCCAGCTCACCACAGACAGGGCCCACTGAAGCTTTCTTT
NA	TRBJ2-1	few	TRBV7-9	CASSPLRSYNEQFF	TGTGCCAGCAGCCCCCTCCGCTCCTACAATGAGCAGTTCTTC
NA	TRBJ1-3	NA	TRBV7-9	CASSLAVTGPSGNTIYF	TGTGCCAGCAGCTTAGCTGTTACAGGGCCCTCTGGAAACACCATATATTTT
TRBD1	TRBJ2-2	NA	TRBV9	CASSVGTANTGELFF	TGTGCCAGCAGCGTCGGGACAGCGAACACCGGGGAGCTGTTTTTT
NA	TRBJ1-1	few	TRBV28	CASSQQGTAFF	TGTGCCAGCAGTCAACAGGGTACAGCTTTCTTT
NA	TRBJ2-3	NA	TRBV7-2	CASSLVPRDTQYF	TGTGCCAGCAGCTTAGTTCCCCGAGATACGCAGTATTTT
NA	TRBJ2-7	NA	TRBV29-1	CSAGVSSYEQYF	TGCAGCGCAGGGGTCTCCTCCTACGAGCAGTACTTC
TRBD1	TRBJ2-1	few	TRBV5-1	CASSSRQGSSYNEQFF	TGCGCCAGCAGCTCTAGACAGGGAAGCTCCTACAATGAGCAGTTCTTC
TRBD2	TRBJ2-3	few	TRBV9	CASSVGTSGGTDTQYF	TGTGCCAGCAGCGTAGGTACTAGCGGGGGCACAGATACGCAGTATTTT
NA	TRBJ1-4	NA	TRBV28	CASSSTGRKLFF	TGTGCCAGCAGTTCTACAGGGCGAAAACTGTTTTTT
NA	TRBJ2-7	few	TRBV5-1	CASSLGGVWSYEQYF	TGCGCCAGCAGCTTGGGGGGGGTATGGTCCTACGAGCAGTACTTC
NA	TRBJ1-2	NA	TRBV30	CAWSGINYGYTF	TGTGCCTGGAGCGGGATAAACTATGGCTACACCTTC
NA	TRBJ2-1	few	TRBV4-2	CASSQDLAIHYNEQFF	TGTGCCAGCAGCCAAGATTTAGCGATTCACTACAATGAGCAGTTCTTC
TRBD1	TRBJ2-1	NA	TRBV19	CASSLDRGSYNEQFF	TGTGCCAGTAGCTTGGACAGGGGCTCCTACAATGAGCAGTTCTTC
TRBD1	TRBJ1-1	few	TRBV11-1	CASSFRTGGTEAFF	TGTGCCAGCAGCTTCCGGACAGGGGGCACTGAAGCTTTCTTT
NA	TRBJ1-5	few	TRBV4-1	CASSRIGREGQQPQHF	TGCGCCAGCAGCCGGATCGGGAGGGAGGGGCAACAGCCCCAGCATTTT
TRBD1	TRBJ2-3	few	TRBV29-1	CSAHRGRDTQYF	TGCAGCGCCCACAGGGGGCGAGATACGCAGTATTTT
TRBD2	TRBJ2-2	NA	TRBV30	CAWRVIGGRSSGELFF	TGTGCCTGGAGGGTTATCGGCGGGAGGAGTTCCGGGGAGCTGTTTTTT
TRBD1	TRBJ2-7	NA	TRBV28	CASSLLGTGGSYEQYF	TGTGCCAGCAGTTTACTCGGGACAGGGGGCTCCTACGAGCAGTACTTC
NA	TRBJ1-1	few	TRBV27	CASSPPKGAGVTEAFF	TGTGCCAGCAGTCCACCCAAAGGGGCAGGGGTCACTGAAGCTTTCTTT
TRBD2	TRBJ2-1	few	TRBV27	CASSPPRLAGLEEQFF	TGTGCCAGCAGTCCTCCTCGACTAGCGGGCCTCGAGGAGCAGTTCTTC
NA	TRBJ2-3	few	TRBV6-5	CASRGHSTDTQYF	TGTGCCAGCAGGGGCCATAGCACAGATACGCAGTATTTT
TRBD2	TRBJ2-7	few	TRBV5-1	CASSETGTSYEQYF	TGCGCCAGCAGCGAAACGGGGACTAGTTACGAGCAGTACTTC
NA	TRBJ2-1	few	TRBV25-1	CASSPTGVSNEQFF	TGTGCCAGCAGCCCCACCGGAGTATCCAATGAGCAGTTCTTC
NA	TRBJ2-1	few	TRBV27	CASSGLAHYNEQFF	TGTGCCAGCAGTGGTCTAGCACATTACAATGAGCAGTTCTTC
NA	TRBJ2-6	NA	TRBV7-9	CASSFGQSSGANVLTF	TGTGCCAGCAGCTTTGGACAGAGCTCTGGGGCCAACGTCCTGACTTTC
TRBD1	TRBJ2-2	few	TRBV7-3	CASSRDRVPGELFF	TGTGCCAGCAGCCGGGACAGGGTCCCCGGGGAGCTGTTTTTT
NA	TRBJ2-7	NA	TRBV28	CASSPPGARYEQYF	TGTGCCAGCAGTCCCCCAGGGGCCAGGTACGAGCAGTACTTC
NA	TRBJ1-2	few	TRBV11-2	CASSLDWGGSYGYTF	TGTGCCAGCAGCTTAGATTGGGGGGGAAGCTATGGCTACACCTTC
NA	TRBJ2-2	NA	TRBV9	CASSVVDTGELFF	TGTGCCAGCAGCGTAGTAGACACCGGGGAGCTGTTTTTT
TRBD1	TRBJ2-3	NA	TRBV5-4	CASSLGGQGSTDTQYF	TGTGCCAGCAGCTTGGGGGGACAGGGATCCACAGATACGCAGTATTTT
TRBD2	TRBJ2-3	few	TRBV29-1	CSVESTSGRGTQYF	TGCAGCGTTGAGTCGACTAGCGGGAGGGGTACGCAGTATTTT
NA	TRBJ2-5	few	TRBV5-4	CASSLKPTPPSQETQYF	TGTGCCAGCAGCCTGAAGCCTACTCCACCTTCCCAAGAGACCCAGTACTTC
TRBD1	TRBJ2-7	NA	TRBV5-1	CASSSETGDNSYEQYF	TGCGCCAGCAGCTCCGAGACAGGGGATAATAGCTACGAGCAGTACTTC
NA	TRBJ2-7	few	TRBV2	CASSEGQLGGEQYF	TGTGCCAGCAGTGAAGGACAGTTAGGGGGCGAGCAGTACTTC
NA	TRBJ2-7	NA	TRBV4-1	CASSQDRTRPAEQYF	TGCGCCAGCAGCCAAGACAGGACACGTCCTGCCGAGCAGTACTTC
NA	TRBJ1-5	few	TRBV2	CASSEDRGLNQPQHF	TGTGCCAGCAGCGAGGACAGAGGACTCAATCAGCCCCAGCATTTT
TRBD1	TRBJ2-3	few	TRBV7-8	CASSLQGVGTDTQYF	TGTGCCAGCAGCTTGCAGGGGGTGGGCACAGATACGCAGTATTTT
NA	TRBJ1-1	NA	TRBV5-4	CASSFGGLMNTEAFF	TGTGCCAGCAGCTTTGGGGGACTCATGAACACTGAAGCTTTCTTT
TRBD1	TRBJ2-2	few	TRBV7-7	CASSLAGTGGTGELFF	TGTGCTAGCAGCTTAGCTGGGACAGGGGGCACCGGGGAGCTGTTTTTT
TRBD1	TRBJ2-3	few	TRBV2	CASRQRGGVGTDTQYF	TGTGCCAGCAGGCAAAGAGGGGGCGTCGGGACAGATACGCAGTATTTT
NA	TRBJ2-7	NA	TRBV15	CATSRDYPYEQYF	TGTGCCACCAGCAGAGACTATCCCTACGAGCAGTACTTC
NA	TRBJ1-2	few	TRBV18	CASSPRQTRYYGYTF	TGTGCCAGCTCACCACGACAGACTCGGTACTATGGCTACACCTTC
TRBD2	TRBJ2-2	NA	TRBV9	CASSVTSGNTGELFF	TGTGCCAGCAGCGTGACTAGCGGGAACACCGGGGAGCTGTTTTTT
TRBD2	TRBJ2-2	NA	TRBV6-1	CASGRLAGNTGELFF	TGTGCCAGCGGGAGACTAGCCGGGAACACCGGGGAGCTGTTTTTT
NA	TRBJ2-1	NA	TRBV7-3	CAGGLSSYNEQFF	TGTGCCGGCGGGCTAAGCTCCTACAATGAGCAGTTCTTC
TRBD2	TRBJ2-1	few	TRBV7-2	CASSLGGGRSYNEQFF	TGTGCCAGCAGCTTAGGCGGGGGTCGGTCCTACAATGAGCAGTTCTTC